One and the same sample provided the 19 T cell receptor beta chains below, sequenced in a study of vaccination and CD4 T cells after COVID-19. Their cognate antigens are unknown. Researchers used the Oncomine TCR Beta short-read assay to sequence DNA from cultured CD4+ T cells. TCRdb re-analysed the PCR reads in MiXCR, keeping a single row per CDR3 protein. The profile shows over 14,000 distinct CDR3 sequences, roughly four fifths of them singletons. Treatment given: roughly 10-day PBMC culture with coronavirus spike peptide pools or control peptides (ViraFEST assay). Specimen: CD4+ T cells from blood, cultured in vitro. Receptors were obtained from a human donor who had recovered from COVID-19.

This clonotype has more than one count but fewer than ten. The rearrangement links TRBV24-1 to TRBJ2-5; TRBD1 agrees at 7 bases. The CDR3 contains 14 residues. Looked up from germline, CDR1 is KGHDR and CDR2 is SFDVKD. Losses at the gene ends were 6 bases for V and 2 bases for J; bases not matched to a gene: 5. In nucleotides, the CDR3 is TGTGCCACCAGTCGACAGGGTAGGCAAGAGACCCAGTACTTC. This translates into CATSRQGRQETQYF.

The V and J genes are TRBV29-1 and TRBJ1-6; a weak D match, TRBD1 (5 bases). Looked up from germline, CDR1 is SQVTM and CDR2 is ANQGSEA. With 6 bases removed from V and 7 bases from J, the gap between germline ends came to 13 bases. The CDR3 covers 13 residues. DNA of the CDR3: TGCAGCGTGAGCCGGGACGACAATTCACCCCTCCACTTT. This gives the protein CSVSRDDNSPLHF. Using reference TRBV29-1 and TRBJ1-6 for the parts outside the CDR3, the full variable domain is SAVISQKPSRDICQRGTSLTIQCQVDSQVTMMFWYRQQPGQSLTLIATANQGSEATYESGFVIDKFPISRPNLTFSTLTVSNMSPEDSSIYLCSVSRDDNSPLHFGNGTRLTVT.

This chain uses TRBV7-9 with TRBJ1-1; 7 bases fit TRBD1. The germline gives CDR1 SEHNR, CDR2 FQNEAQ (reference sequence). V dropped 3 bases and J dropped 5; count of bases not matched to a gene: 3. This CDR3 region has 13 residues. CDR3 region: CASSFDRETEAFF. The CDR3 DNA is TGTGCCAGCAGCTTTGACAGGGAGACTGAAGCTTTCTTT.

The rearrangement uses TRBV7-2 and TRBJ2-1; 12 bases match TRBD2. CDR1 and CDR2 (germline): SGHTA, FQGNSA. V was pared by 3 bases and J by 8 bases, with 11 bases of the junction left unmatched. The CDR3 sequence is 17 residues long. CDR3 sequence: CASSFHPPTSGRHEQFF. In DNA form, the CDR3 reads TGTGCCAGCAGCTTTCACCCTCCGACTAGCGGGAGACATGAGCAGTTCTTC. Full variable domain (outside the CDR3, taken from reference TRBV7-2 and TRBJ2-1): GAGVSQSPSNKVTEKGKDVELRCDPISGHTALYWYRQSLGQGLEFLIYFQGNSAPDKSGLPSDRFSAERTGGSVSTLTIQRTQQEDSAVYLCASSFHPPTSGRHEQFFGPGTRLTVL.

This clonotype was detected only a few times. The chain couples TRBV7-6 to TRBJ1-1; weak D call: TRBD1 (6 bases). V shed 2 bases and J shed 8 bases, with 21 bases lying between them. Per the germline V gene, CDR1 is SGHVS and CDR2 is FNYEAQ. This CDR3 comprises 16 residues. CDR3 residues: CASSLLGGGAAGEAFF. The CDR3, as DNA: TGTGCCAGCAGCTTATTAGGAGGGGGGGCCGCCGGGGAAGCTTTCTTT.

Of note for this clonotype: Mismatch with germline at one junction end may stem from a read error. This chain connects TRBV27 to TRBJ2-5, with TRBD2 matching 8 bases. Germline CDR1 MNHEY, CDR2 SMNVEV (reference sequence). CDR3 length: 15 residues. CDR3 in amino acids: CASHRRLAPQETRYF. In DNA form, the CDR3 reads TGTGCCAGCCACCGTCGACTAGCGCCACAAGAGACCCGGTACTTC.

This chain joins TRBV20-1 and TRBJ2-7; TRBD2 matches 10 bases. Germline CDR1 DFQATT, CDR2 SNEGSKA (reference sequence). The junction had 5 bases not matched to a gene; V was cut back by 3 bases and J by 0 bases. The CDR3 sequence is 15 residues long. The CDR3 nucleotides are TGCAGTGCTAGGCCTCCTAGCGGGGGCTCCTACGAGCAGTACTTC. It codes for CSARPPSGGSYEQYF.

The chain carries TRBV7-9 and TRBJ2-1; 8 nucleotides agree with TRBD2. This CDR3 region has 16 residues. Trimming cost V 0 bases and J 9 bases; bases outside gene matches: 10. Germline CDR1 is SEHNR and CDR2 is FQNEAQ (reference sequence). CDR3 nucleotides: TGTGCCAGCAGCTTAGCTTGGGGACTAGTCATCAGTGAGCAGTTCTTC. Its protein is CASSLAWGLVISEQFF. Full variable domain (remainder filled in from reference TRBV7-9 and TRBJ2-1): DTGVSQNPRHKITKRGQNVTFRCDPISEHNRLYWYRQTLGQGPEFLTYFQNEAQLEKSRLLSDRFSAERPKGSFSTLEIQRTEQGDSAMYLCASSLAWGLVISEQFFGPGTRLTVL.

DNA for the CDR3: TGTGCCAGCAGCAAAACAGGGGTTGGGGAGACCCAGTACTTC. It encodes CASSKTGVGETQYF. J is TRBJ2-5 and V is TRBV7-6; 7 bases are a match to TRBD1. The V and J ends lost 5 bases and 5 bases, in that order; junction bases with no gene match: 8. The germline gives CDR1 SGHVS, CDR2 FNYEAQ. The CDR3 runs 14 residues.

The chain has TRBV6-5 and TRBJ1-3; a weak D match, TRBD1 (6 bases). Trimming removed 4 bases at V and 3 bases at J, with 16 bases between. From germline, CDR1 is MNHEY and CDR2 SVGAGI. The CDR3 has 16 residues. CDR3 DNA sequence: TGTGCCAGCAGTTCCCCCGCGAGGGGGTATGGAAACACCATATATTTT. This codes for CASSSPARGYGNTIYF.

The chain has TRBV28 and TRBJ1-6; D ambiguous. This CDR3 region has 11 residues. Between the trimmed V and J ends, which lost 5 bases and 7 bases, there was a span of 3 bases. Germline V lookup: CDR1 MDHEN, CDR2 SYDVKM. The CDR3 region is CASSPNSPLHF. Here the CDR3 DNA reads TGTGCCAGCAGTCCAAATTCACCCCTCCACTTT.

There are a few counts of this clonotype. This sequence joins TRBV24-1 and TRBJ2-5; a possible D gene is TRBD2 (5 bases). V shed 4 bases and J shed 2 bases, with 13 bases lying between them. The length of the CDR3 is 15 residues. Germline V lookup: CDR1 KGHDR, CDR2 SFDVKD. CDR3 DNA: TGTGCCACCAGTGACCTCGGGATGAGGCAAGAGACCCAGTACTTC. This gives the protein CATSDLGMRQETQYF.

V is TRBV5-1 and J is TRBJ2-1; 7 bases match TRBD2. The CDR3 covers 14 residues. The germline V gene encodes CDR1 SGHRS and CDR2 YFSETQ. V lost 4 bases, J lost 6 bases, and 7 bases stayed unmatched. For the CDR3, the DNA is TGCGCCAGCAGCCAAGGCCTAGCGGTCAATGAGCAGTTCTTC. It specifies CASSQGLAVNEQFF.

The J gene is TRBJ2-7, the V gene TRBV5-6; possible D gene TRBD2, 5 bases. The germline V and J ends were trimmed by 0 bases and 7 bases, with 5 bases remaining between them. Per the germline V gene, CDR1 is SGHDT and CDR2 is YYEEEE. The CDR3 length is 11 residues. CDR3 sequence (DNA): TGTGCCAGCAGCTTGGGAGGGGAGCAGTACTTC. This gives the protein CASSLGGEQYF.

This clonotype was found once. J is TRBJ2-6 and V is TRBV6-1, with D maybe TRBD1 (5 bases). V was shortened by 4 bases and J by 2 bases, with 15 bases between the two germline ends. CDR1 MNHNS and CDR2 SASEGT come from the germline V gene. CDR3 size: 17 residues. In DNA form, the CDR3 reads TGTGCCAGCAGTGCGCAGGGATGGTCTACTGGGGCCAACGTCCTGACTTTC. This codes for CASSAQGWSTGANVLTF.

CDR3 amino acids: CASSYFGEVEAFF. The CDR3 nucleotides read TGTGCCAGCAGTTACTTCGGGGAAGTTGAAGCTTTCTTT. V is TRBV6-5 and J is TRBJ1-1; unclear D gene. V was clipped by 1 base and J by 7 bases, with 10 bases between them. Germline lookup yields CDR1 MNHEY and CDR2 SVGAGI. The CDR3 length is 13 residues.

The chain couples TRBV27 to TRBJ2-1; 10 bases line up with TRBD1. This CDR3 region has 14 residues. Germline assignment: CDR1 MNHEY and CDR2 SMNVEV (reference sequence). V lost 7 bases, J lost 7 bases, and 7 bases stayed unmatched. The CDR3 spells CASIWDRGLNEQFF. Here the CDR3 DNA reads TGTGCCAGCATTTGGGACAGGGGCCTAAATGAGCAGTTCTTC.

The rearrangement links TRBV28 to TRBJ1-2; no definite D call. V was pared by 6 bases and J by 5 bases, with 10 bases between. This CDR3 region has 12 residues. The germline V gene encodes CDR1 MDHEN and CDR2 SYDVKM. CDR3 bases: TGTGCCAGCAGGTCGGGCTGGTATGGCTACACCTTC. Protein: CASRSGWYGYTF.

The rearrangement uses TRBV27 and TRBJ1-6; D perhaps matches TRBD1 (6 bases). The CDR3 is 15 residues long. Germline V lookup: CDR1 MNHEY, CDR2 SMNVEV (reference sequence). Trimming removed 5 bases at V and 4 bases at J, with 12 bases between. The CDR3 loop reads CASSAGTTYNSPLHF. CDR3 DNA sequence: TGTGCCAGCAGTGCCGGGACAACTTATAATTCACCCCTCCACTTT.